The clone carrying this T cell receptor (beta chain) was seen once. Its antigen is not identified. Original data processing: Filtering differed, since immunoSEQ gave only junction sequences and no quality scores. The data were produced by immunoSEQ multiplex PCR, yet TCRdb's version contains in-frame clones alone and is incomplete. V and J calls and clone size are those listed in that table; D and trimming were worked out from the DNA. In the table there are around 2.5 million clones, over 85% of which are singletons. These data originate in a study of shared clonotypes between healthy human individuals. General study points: Naive subsets, compared against memory subsets, generally had larger estimated richness values. A reduction in generation probabilities was seen for non-shared clonotypes relative to those shared by all four donors.

V was pared by 5 bases and J by 0 bases, with 11 bases between. The germline gives CDR1 SGHVS, CDR2 FQNEAQ. The CDR3 has 16 residues. What was sequenced was naive CD4+ T cells from PBMCs. Subset noted: CD45RA+ positively selected. The clonotype was recovered from a man aged 18 to 29 in good health. Some clones in this sample may be carry-over from other donors' samples. The chain uses TRBV7-8 and TRBJ2-6; D is undetermined. CDR3 coding DNA: TGTGCCAGCAGCCTCCTAGGACGCTCTGGGGCCAACGTCCTGACTTTC. It encodes CASSLLGRSGANVLTF.